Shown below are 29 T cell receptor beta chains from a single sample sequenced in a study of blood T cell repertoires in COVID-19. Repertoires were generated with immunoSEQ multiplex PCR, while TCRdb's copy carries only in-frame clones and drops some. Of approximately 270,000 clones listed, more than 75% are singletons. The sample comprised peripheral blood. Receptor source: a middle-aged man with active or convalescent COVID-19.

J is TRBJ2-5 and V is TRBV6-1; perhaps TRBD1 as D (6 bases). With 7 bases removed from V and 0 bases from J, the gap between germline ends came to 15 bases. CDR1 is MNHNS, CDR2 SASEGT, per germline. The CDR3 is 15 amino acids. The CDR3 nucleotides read TGTGCCAGCACCGTCGGACAGCCGTACCAAGAGACCCAGTACTTC. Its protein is CASTVGQPYQETQYF.

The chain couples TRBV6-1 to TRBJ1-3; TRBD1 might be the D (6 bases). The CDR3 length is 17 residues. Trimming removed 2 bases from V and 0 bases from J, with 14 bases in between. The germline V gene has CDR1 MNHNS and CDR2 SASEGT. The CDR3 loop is CASSERWDTVSGNTIYF. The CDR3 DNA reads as TGTGCCAGCAGTGAAAGGTGGGACACCGTCTCTGGAAACACCATATATTTT.

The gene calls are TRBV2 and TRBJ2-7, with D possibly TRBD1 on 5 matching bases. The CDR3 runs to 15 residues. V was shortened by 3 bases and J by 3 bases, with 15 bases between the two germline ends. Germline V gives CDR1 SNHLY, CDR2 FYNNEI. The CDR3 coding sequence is TGTGCCAGCAGTGATAATCAGGGTCCGAACTACGAGCAGTACTTC. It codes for CASSDNQGPNYEQYF.

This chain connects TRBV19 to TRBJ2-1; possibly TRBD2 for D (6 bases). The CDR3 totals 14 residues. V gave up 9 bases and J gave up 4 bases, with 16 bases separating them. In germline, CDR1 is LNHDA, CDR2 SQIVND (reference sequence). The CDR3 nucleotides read TGTGCCAGCAGCGGAGGGGAATGGTACAATGAGCAGTTCTTC. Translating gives CASSGGEWYNEQFF.

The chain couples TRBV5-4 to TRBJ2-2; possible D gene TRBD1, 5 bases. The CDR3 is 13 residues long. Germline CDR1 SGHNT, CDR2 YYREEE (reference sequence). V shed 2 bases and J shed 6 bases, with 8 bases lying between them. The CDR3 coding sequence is TGTGCCAGCAGCTTCAGGGATCCCGGGGAGCTGTTTTTT. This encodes CASSFRDPGELFF.

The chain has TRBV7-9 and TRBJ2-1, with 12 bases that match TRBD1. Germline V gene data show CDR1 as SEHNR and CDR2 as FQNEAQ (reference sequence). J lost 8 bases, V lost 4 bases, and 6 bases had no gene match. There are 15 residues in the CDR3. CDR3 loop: CASSWGQGAHDEQFF. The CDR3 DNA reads TGTGCCAGCAGCTGGGGACAGGGGGCACATGATGAGCAGTTCTTC.

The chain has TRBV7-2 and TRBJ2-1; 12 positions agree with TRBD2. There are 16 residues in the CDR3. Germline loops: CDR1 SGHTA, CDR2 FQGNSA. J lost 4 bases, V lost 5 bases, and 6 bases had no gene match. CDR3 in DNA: TGTGCCAGCAGCCTTACTAGCGGGGGGATTTACAATGAGCAGTTCTTC. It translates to CASSLTSGGIYNEQFF. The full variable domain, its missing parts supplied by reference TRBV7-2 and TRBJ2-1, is GAGVSQSPSNKVTEKGKDVELRCDPISGHTALYWYRQSLGQGLEFLIYFQGNSAPDKSGLPSDRFSAERTGGSVSTLTIQRTQQEDSAVYLCASSLTSGGIYNEQFFGPGTRLTVL.

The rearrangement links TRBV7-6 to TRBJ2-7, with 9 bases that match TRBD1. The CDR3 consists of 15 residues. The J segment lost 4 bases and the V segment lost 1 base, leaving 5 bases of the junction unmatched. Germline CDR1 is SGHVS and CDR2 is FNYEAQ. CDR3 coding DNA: TGTGCCAGCAGCTTAGAGCCGGGACAGGGTTACGAGCAGTACTTC. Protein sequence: CASSLEPGQGYEQYF.

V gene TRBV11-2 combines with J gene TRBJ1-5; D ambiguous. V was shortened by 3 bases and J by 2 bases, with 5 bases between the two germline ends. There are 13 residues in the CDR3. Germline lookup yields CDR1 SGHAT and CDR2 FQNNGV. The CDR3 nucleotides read TGTGCCAGCAGCTTCGGGGGCAATCAGCCCCAGCATTTT. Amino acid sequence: CASSFGGNQPQHF.

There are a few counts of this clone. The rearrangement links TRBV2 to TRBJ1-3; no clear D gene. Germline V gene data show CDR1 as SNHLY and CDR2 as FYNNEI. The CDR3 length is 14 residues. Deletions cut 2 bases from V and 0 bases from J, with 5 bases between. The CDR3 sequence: CASSERGSGNTIYF. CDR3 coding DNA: TGTGCCAGCAGTGAAAGAGGCTCTGGAAACACCATATATTTT.

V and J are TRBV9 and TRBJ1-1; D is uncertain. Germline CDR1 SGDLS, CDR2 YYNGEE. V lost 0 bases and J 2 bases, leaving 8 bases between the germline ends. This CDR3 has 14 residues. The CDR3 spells CASSVAGFNTEAFF. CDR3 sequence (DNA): TGTGCCAGCAGCGTAGCGGGGTTCAACACTGAAGCTTTCTTT. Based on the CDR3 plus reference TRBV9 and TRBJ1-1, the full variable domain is DSGVTQTPKHLITATGQRVTLRCSPRSGDLSVYWYQQSLDQGLQFLIQYYNGEERAKGNILERFSAQQFPDLHSELNLSSLELGDSALYFCASSVAGFNTEAFFGQGTRLTVV.

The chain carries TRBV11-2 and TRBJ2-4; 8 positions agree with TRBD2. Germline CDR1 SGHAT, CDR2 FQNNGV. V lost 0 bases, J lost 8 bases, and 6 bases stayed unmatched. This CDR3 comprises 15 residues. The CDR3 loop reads CASSLEISGRDIQYF. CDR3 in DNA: TGTGCCAGCAGCTTAGAGATTTCCGGGAGGGACATTCAGTACTTC.

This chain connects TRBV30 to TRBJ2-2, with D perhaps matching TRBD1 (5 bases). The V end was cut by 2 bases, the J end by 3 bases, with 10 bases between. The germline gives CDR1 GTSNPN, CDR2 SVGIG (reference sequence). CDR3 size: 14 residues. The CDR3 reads CAWSPTTDTGELFF. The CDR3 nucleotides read TGTGCCTGGAGTCCCACGACAGACACCGGGGAGCTGTTTTTT.

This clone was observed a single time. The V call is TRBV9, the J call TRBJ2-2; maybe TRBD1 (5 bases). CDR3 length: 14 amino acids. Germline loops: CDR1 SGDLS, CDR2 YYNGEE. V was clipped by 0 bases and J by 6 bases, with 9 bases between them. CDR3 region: CASSVDEGAGELFF. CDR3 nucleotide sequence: TGTGCCAGCAGCGTAGACGAAGGGGCCGGGGAGCTGTTTTTT. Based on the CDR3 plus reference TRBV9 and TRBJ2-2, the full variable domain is DSGVTQTPKHLITATGQRVTLRCSPRSGDLSVYWYQQSLDQGLQFLIQYYNGEERAKGNILERFSAQQFPDLHSELNLSSLELGDSALYFCASSVDEGAGELFFGEGSRLTVL.

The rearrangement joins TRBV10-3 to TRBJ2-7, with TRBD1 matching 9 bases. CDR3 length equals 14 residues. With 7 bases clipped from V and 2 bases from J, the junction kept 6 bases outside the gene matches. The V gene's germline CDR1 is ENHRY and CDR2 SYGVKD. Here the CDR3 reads CAITPGQGAYEQYF. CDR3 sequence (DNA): TGTGCCATCACCCCGGGACAGGGAGCCTACGAGCAGTACTTC.

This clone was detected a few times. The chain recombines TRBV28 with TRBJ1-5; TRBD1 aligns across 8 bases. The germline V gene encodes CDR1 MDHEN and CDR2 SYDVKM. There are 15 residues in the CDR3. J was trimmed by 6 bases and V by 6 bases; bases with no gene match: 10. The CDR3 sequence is CASRPGQVFSQPQHF. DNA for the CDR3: TGTGCCAGCAGGCCGGGACAGGTGTTCTCTCAGCCCCAGCATTTT.

The DNA for the CDR3 is TGTGCCAGCAGCGTTACAGGGAAGGGTGGAAACACCATATATTTT. It yields the protein CASSVTGKGGNTIYF. The chain links TRBV9 to TRBJ1-3; D may be TRBD1 (6 bases). This CDR3 is built from 15 residues. V was shortened by 2 bases and J by 3 bases, with 12 bases between the two germline ends. Germline V gene sequence: CDR1 SGDLS, CDR2 YYNGEE. Supplemented by reference TRBV9 and TRBJ1-3, the full variable domain reads DSGVTQTPKHLITATGQRVTLRCSPRSGDLSVYWYQQSLDQGLQFLIQYYNGEERAKGNILERFSAQQFPDLHSELNLSSLELGDSALYFCASSVTGKGGNTIYFGEGSWLTVV.

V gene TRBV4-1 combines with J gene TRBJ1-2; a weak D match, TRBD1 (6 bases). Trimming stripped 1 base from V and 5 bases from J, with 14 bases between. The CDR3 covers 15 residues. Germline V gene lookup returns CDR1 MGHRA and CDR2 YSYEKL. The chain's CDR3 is CASSQGGGAKYGYTF. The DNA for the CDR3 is TGCGCCAGCAGCCAAGGAGGGGGGGCCAAATATGGCTACACCTTC.

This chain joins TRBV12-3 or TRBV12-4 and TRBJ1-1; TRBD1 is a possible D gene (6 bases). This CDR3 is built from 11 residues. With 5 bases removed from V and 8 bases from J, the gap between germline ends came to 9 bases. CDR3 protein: CASSLQGEAFF. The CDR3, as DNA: TGTGCCAGCAGTCTTCAGGGGGAAGCTTTCTTT.

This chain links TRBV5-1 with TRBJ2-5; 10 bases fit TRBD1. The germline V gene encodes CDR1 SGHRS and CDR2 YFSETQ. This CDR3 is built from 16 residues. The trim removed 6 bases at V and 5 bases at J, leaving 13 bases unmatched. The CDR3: CASTIMGTGVSETQYF. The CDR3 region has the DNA TGCGCCAGCACTATAATGGGGACAGGGGTTTCGGAGACCCAGTACTTC.

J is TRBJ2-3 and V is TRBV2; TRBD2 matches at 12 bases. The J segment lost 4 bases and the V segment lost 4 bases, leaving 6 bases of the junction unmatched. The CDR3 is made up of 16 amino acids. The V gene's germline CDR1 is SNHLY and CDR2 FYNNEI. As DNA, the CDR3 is TGTGCCAGCAGTGCCCTAGCGGGAGGGGGGGCAGATACGCAGTATTTT. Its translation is CASSALAGGGADTQYF.

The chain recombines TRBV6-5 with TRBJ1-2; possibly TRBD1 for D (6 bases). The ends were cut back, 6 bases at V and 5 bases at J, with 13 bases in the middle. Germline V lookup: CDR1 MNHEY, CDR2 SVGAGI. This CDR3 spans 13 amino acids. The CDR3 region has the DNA TGTGCCAGCAGCTTCCGGGACAATTATGGCTACACCTTC. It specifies CASSFRDNYGYTF.

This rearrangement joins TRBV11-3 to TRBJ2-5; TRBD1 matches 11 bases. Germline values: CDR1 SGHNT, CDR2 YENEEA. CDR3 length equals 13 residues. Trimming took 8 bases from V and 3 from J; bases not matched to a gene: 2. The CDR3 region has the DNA TGTGCCAGCGAGGGACAGGGGGAAGAGACCCAGTACTTC. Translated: CASEGQGEETQYF.

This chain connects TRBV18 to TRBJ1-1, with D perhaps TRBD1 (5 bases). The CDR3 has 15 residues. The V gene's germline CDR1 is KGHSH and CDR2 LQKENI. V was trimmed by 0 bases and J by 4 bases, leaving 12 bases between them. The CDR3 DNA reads TGTGCCAGCTCACCACCAGGCAGGGTAGCCACTGAAGCTTTCTTT. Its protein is CASSPPGRVATEAFF.

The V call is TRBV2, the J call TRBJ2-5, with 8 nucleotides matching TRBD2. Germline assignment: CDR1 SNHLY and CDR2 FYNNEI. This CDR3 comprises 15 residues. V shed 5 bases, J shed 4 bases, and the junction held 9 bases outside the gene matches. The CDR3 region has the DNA TGTGCCAGCAGTAGACTAGCGACCCGAAGAGAGACCCAGTACTTC. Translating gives CASSRLATRRETQYF.

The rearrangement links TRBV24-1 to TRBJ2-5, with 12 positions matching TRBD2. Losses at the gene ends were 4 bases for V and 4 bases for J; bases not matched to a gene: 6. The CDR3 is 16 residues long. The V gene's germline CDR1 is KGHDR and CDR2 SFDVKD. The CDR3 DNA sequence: TGTGCCACCAGTGACCTAGGACTAGCGGGAAGAGAGACCCAGTACTTC. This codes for CATSDLGLAGRETQYF.

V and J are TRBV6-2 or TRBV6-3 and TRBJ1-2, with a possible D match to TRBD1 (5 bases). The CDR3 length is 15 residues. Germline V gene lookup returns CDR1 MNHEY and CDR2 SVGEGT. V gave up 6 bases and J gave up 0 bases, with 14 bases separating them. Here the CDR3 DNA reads TGTGCCAGCAGCAACGGGGGTTCCACTAACTATGGCTACACCTTC. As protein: CASSNGGSTNYGYTF.

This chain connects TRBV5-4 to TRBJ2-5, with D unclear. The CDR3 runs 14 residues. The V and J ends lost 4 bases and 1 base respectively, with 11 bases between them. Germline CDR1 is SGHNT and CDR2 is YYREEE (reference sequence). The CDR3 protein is CASSPQTLQETQYF. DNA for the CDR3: TGTGCCAGCAGCCCACAGACCCTCCAAGAGACCCAGTACTTC.

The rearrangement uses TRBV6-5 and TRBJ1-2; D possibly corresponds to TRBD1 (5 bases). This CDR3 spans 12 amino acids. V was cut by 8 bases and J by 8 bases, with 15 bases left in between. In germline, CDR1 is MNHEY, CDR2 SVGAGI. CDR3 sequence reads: CASRPGGGGYTF. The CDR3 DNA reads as TGTGCCAGCCGACCGGGGGGGGGAGGCTACACCTTC.